These T cell receptor beta chains were read from a single sample in a study of blood T cell repertoires in COVID-19. Profiled with immunoSEQ multiplex PCR; TCRdb holds only in-frame clones, not every one. The data contain over 40,000 clones, around 84% of them singletons. Sequenced sample: peripheral blood. The receptor set was obtained from a human donor in a cohort sampled during active COVID-19. The CDR3 runs from the conserved cysteine through the conserved F or W. D genes are given only for firm matches. Only part of the rows carry a size: once, few, many, or a class if the clone is expanded.

J | V | D | size | CDR3 | DNA
TRBJ2-7 | TRBV6-5 | NA | NA | CASSYSGGDTSYEQYF | TGTGCCAGCAGTTACTCGGGGGGGGACACCTCCTACGAGCAGTACTTC
TRBJ1-3 | TRBV19 | NA | few | CASQGGDTAGNTIYF | TGTGCCAGTCAAGGCGGGGATACAGCTGGAAACACCATATATTTT
TRBJ1-1 | TRBV24-1 | NA | NA | CATSDTNSAEAFF | TGTGCCACCAGTGACACCAACAGTGCAGAAGCTTTCTTT
TRBJ1-2 | TRBV5-5 | NA | NA | CASSLNPGKRVGYTF | TGTGCCAGCAGCTTAAATCCGGGAAAAAGGGTTGGCTACACCTTC
TRBJ1-4 | TRBV9 | TRBD1 | NA | CASSFGQGANEKLFF | TGTGCCAGCAGCTTCGGACAGGGGGCTAATGAAAAACTGTTTTTT
TRBJ1-1 | TRBV19 | TRBD1 | NA | CASSPWTGVNTEAFF | TGTGCCAGTAGCCCCTGGACAGGGGTTAACACTGAAGCTTTCTTT
TRBJ2-5 | TRBV7-2 | TRBD2 | once | CASSSRLAGSKETQYF | TGTGCCAGCAGCTCCCGACTAGCGGGGAGTAAAGAGACCCAGTACTTC
TRBJ1-6 | TRBV2 | NA | few | CASREQVIATPLHF | TGTGCCAGCAGAGAACAGGTTATTGCGACACCCCTCCACTTT
TRBJ1-3 | TRBV6-2/TRBV6-3 | NA | NA | CASSSPGHAGNTIYF | TGTGCCAGCAGTTCCCCGGGACACGCTGGAAACACCATATATTTT
TRBJ2-1 | TRBV6-2/TRBV6-3 | NA | NA | CASSYVGRNQFF | TGTGCCAGCAGTTACGTAGGGAGAAACCAGTTCTTC
TRBJ1-5 | TRBV28 | TRBD1 | once | CASIRTGGGNQPQHF | TGTGCCAGCATCCGGACAGGGGGTGGCAATCAGCCCCAGCATTTT
TRBJ2-7 | TRBV27 | TRBD2 | NA | CASRILAGSSYEQYF | TGTGCCAGCAGAATACTAGCGGGCAGCTCCTACGAGCAGTACTTC